These 30 T cell receptor beta chains were all obtained from the same sample, sequenced in a study of early T cells in non-severe SARS-CoV-2 infection. Via MiXCR, TCRdb re-called the 5' RACE reads, giving one row per CDR3 protein. The table has 55,000 to 70,000 distinct CDR3 sequences, about 4.6% seen once. The sample consisted of whole blood, taken at baseline. These receptors all stem from an adult who was a healthcare worker with PCR-confirmed SARS-CoV-2 infection or an uninfected control (not recorded which). The donor label of this sample is uncertain.

This clonotype was counted many times. The chain links TRBV28 to TRBJ2-2; D not certain. This CDR3 has 15 amino acids. V was trimmed by 5 bases and J by 4 bases, leaving 14 bases between them. Germline V gene sequence: CDR1 MDHEN, CDR2 SYDVKM. The CDR3, as DNA: TGTGCCAGCAGTGCCACCGGACCATCCACCGGGGAGCTGTTTTTT. This sequence encodes CASSATGPSTGELFF.

The chain uses TRBV29-1 and TRBJ2-7; 7 bases are a match to TRBD1. Germline values: CDR1 SQVTM, CDR2 ANQGSEA. J lost 0 bases, V lost 7 bases, and 3 bases had no gene match. The CDR3 consists of 12 residues. The CDR3 DNA reads TGCAGCGCGGGGACAGCCTCCTACGAGCAGTACTTC. Its protein product is CSAGTASYEQYF.

This clonotype has a count of ten or more. The gene calls are TRBV14 and TRBJ2-5; D is uncertain. Germline V gene data show CDR1 as SGHDN and CDR2 as FVKESK. V was shortened by 1 base and J by 5 bases, with 11 bases between the two germline ends. This CDR3 spans 14 amino acids. The CDR3 region has the DNA TGTGCCAGCAGCCAAGGGGCGCGATCGGAGACCCAGTACTTC. Its translation: CASSQGARSETQYF.

This clonotype was picked up many times. The chain combines TRBV6-5 with TRBJ2-1, with TRBD2 matching 7 bases. CDR3 length equals 16 residues. V was clipped by 6 bases and J by 6 bases; unmatched bases: 14. Looked up from germline, CDR1 is MNHEY and CDR2 is SVGAGI. The CDR3 nucleotides are TGTGCCAGCAGCCCCCATAGCGGGCTCCCCCGCAATGAGCAGTTCTTC. It is translated as CASSPHSGLPRNEQFF.

This clonotype was found many times. The rearrangement links TRBV6-2 or TRBV6-3 to TRBJ1-5; D might be TRBD1 (6 bases). Looked up from germline, CDR1 is MNHEY and CDR2 is SVGEGT. The CDR3 sequence is 16 residues long. V gave up 6 bases and J gave up 10 bases, with 25 bases separating them. The CDR3 bases are TGTGCCAGCAGCCCCCTAGAGGACAGCCACGCCGTACCCCAGCATTTT. As protein: CASSPLEDSHAVPQHF.

This clonotype has ten or more counts. The chain combines TRBV4-3 with TRBJ2-7, with D uncertain. Germline lookup yields CDR1 LGHNA and CDR2 YSLEER. Between the trimmed V and J ends, which lost 0 bases and 5 bases, there was a span of 8 bases. The CDR3 is made up of 13 amino acids. As DNA, the CDR3 is TGCGCCAGCAGCCAAGAAGACGGTGACGAGCAGTACTTC. Residues: CASSQEDGDEQYF.

This chain connects TRBV30 to TRBJ2-7; D not certain. CDR3 length equals 11 residues. Germline V gene lookup returns CDR1 GTSNPN and CDR2 SVGIG (reference sequence). Trimming removed 2 bases at V and 4 bases at J, with 6 bases between. The CDR3 loop reads CAWSLRYEQYF. In DNA form, the CDR3 reads TGTGCCTGGAGTCTGAGGTACGAGCAGTACTTC.

This clonotype has a count of ten or more. The chain uses TRBV27 and TRBJ2-7; the match to TRBD1 covers 7 bases. The CDR3 loop spans 12 amino acids. Germline-derived CDR1 and CDR2 are MNHEY and SMNVEV (reference sequence). V trimming: 2 bases; J trimming: 5 bases; junction bases outside the gene matches: 0. The CDR3 reads CASSLGQDEQYF. CDR3 DNA sequence: TGTGCCAGCAGTTTAGGACAGGACGAGCAGTACTTC.

This clonotype was seen a handful of times. This chain links TRBV11-3 with TRBJ1-1, with D maybe TRBD1 (5 bases). Trimming left V 1 base short and J 1 base short, with 10 bases between. CDR1 SGHNT and CDR2 YENEEA come from the germline V gene. The CDR3 consists of 15 residues. CDR3: CASSLGTIENTEAFF. CDR3 coding DNA: TGTGCCAGCAGCTTAGGGACAATCGAGAACACTGAAGCTTTCTTT.

The chain combines TRBV7-2 with TRBJ2-1, with a weak D call TRBD2 (5 bases). Germline V gives CDR1 SGHTA, CDR2 FQGNSA. This CDR3 region has 12 residues. The germline V and J ends were trimmed by 2 bases and 10 bases, with 9 bases remaining between them. The CDR3 sequence: CASSLSRLEQFF. In DNA form, the CDR3 reads TGTGCCAGCAGCTTATCGAGACTAGAGCAGTTCTTC.

The chain links TRBV6-5 to TRBJ2-7, with a weak D call TRBD2 (7 bases). This CDR3 is built from 14 residues. The V and J ends lost 0 bases and 2 bases respectively, with 8 bases between them. The germline CDR1 and CDR2 sequences are MNHEY and SVGAGI. The CDR3 reads CASSYSGGPYEQYF. In DNA, the CDR3 is TGTGCCAGCAGTTACTCGGGGGGGCCCTACGAGCAGTACTTC.

The sample holds a few counts of this clonotype. This rearrangement joins TRBV6-2 or TRBV6-3 to TRBJ1-1, with D hard to call. Germline V gene sequence: CDR1 MNHEY, CDR2 SVGEGT. V was shortened by 4 bases and J by 7 bases, with 16 bases between the two germline ends. This CDR3 has 14 residues. The CDR3 region is CASSWLRKGDEAFF. The CDR3 bases are TGTGCCAGCAGTTGGCTGAGGAAAGGAGATGAAGCTTTCTTT.

The genes are TRBV30 and TRBJ2-3; maybe TRBD1 (5 bases). Germline CDR1 reads GTSNPN; CDR2 reads SVGIG (reference sequence). With 3 bases removed from V and 2 bases from J, the gap between germline ends came to 12 bases. The CDR3 is 14 amino acids. As DNA, the CDR3 is TGTGCCTGGAGAGGCAGGGTAACCACAGATACGCAGTATTTT. Translation: CAWRGRVTTDTQYF.

This clonotype showed up many times. The J gene is TRBJ2-7, the V gene TRBV7-9; tentative D call: TRBD1 (6 bases). There are 13 residues in the CDR3. The germline gives CDR1 SEHNR, CDR2 FQNEAQ (reference sequence). V lost 2 bases and J 5 bases, leaving 10 bases between the germline ends. The CDR3, as DNA: TGTGCCAGCAGCTTACGGCCAGGGGACGAGCAGTACTTC. This gives the protein CASSLRPGDEQYF.

This clonotype occurred many times. This chain joins TRBV7-2 and TRBJ2-3; 9 bases map to TRBD2. CDR3 size: 16 residues. The germline V gene has CDR1 SGHTA and CDR2 FQGNSA. The junction had 7 bases not matched to a gene; V was cut back by 1 base and J by 5 bases. CDR3 sequence reads: CASSLGSGGLGDTQYF. The CDR3 nucleotides read TGTGCCAGCAGCTTAGGTAGCGGGGGCCTTGGAGATACGCAGTATTTT.

This clonotype has a handful of counts. This chain links TRBV6-6 with TRBJ1-2; possibly TRBD1 for D (6 bases). Trimming shortened V by 5 bases and J by 4 bases, and 23 bases separated the two germline ends. In germline, CDR1 is MNHNY, CDR2 SVGAGI (reference sequence). This CDR3 region has 17 residues. The CDR3 sequence: CASSNYGARSGAYGYTF. CDR3 nucleotides: TGTGCCAGCAGTAATTACGGGGCCAGGTCGGGGGCCTATGGCTACACCTTC.

In its sample, this clonotype was seen many times. The J gene is TRBJ2-7, the V gene TRBV20-1; 7 nucleotides agree with TRBD2. This CDR3 region has 15 residues. Germline values: CDR1 DFQATT, CDR2 SNEGSKA (reference sequence). J was trimmed by 3 bases and V by 5 bases; bases with no gene match: 13. CDR3: CSAGNSLAVIYEQYF. The CDR3 bases are TGCAGTGCTGGAAACTCGCTAGCGGTGATCTACGAGCAGTACTTC.

This clonotype was counted between two and nine times. This chain joins TRBV5-1 and TRBJ2-5; the D is unclear. CDR1 and CDR2 (germline): SGHRS, YFSETQ. V dropped 0 bases and J dropped 5 bases, with 11 bases sitting between them. CDR3 size: 14 residues. In DNA form, the CDR3 reads TGCGCCAGCAGCTTGGAGGCTAGTCGGGAGACCCAGTACTTC. It is translated as CASSLEASRETQYF.

This clonotype has a handful of counts. This rearrangement joins TRBV7-9 to TRBJ2-5, with 7 bases aligning to TRBD2. The CDR3 is 15 residues long. The V segment lost 1 base and the J segment 2 bases; nucleotides outside the gene matches: 4. Germline-derived CDR1 and CDR2 are SEHNR and FQNEAQ (reference sequence). Written as DNA, the CDR3 is TGTGCCAGCAGCTTAGTCACTAGCGCGCAAGAGACCCAGTACTTC. Protein sequence: CASSLVTSAQETQYF.

Many counts were recorded for this clonotype. V usage is TRBV4-2 and J usage is TRBJ1-3; possible D gene TRBD1, 5 bases. Trimming took off 1 base at V and 0 bases at J, with 13 bases between the two ends. The CDR3 spans 17 residues. The germline V gene encodes CDR1 LGHNA and CDR2 YNFKEQ. CDR3 sequence reads: CASSQGRDGSSGNTIYF. CDR3 nucleotides: TGTGCCAGCAGCCAAGGAAGGGACGGAAGCTCTGGAAACACCATATATTTT.

This clonotype was observed many times. The chain combines TRBV18 with TRBJ1-1; unclear D gene. V was pared by 0 bases and J by 0 bases, with 5 bases between. CDR1 and CDR2 from the germline V gene are KGHSH and LQKENI. The CDR3 contains 14 residues. The CDR3 DNA follows: TGTGCCAGCTCACCACCTGGGTTGAACACTGAAGCTTTCTTT. It yields the protein CASSPPGLNTEAFF.

V and J are TRBV4-1 and TRBJ2-1; D unclear. The CDR3 extends over 14 amino acids. CDR1 is MGHRA and CDR2 is YSYEKL in the germline V gene. V lost 0 bases, J lost 6 bases, and 9 bases lay in between. The CDR3 here is CASSQDSRVNEQFF. The CDR3 nucleotides are TGCGCCAGCAGCCAAGATAGTCGCGTCAATGAGCAGTTCTTC.

This clonotype has more than one count but fewer than ten. This chain joins TRBV5-1 and TRBJ2-3; D is unresolved. The CDR3 is 14 amino acids. Trimming took off 4 bases at V and 6 bases at J, with 15 bases between the two ends. The germline V gene has CDR1 SGHRS and CDR2 YFSETQ. The CDR3 DNA is TGCGCCAGCAGCCTGAACCGAAAGTTCGATACGCAGTATTTT. As protein: CASSLNRKFDTQYF.

The rearrangement uses TRBV5-1 and TRBJ2-5; 9 bases match TRBD1. The junction had 5 bases not matched to a gene; V was cut back by 4 bases and J by 1 base. The germline gives CDR1 SGHRS, CDR2 YFSETQ. The CDR3 is made up of 15 amino acids. The CDR3 DNA follows: TGCGCCAGCAGCCCACCGGGACAGGGCCAAGAGACCCAGTACTTC. Translation gives CASSPPGQGQETQYF.

This clonotype was seen repeatedly, ten times or more. The gene calls are TRBV11-2 and TRBJ1-5, with 8 bases fitting TRBD1. The CDR3 runs 16 residues. CDR1 is SGHAT and CDR2 is FQNNGV in the germline V gene. V gave up 1 base and J gave up 7 bases; unmatched junction bases: 9. CDR3 loop: CASSLGPQGGGQPQHF. The CDR3 nucleotides are TGTGCCAGCAGCTTAGGGCCACAGGGGGGCGGGCAGCCCCAGCATTTT.

This clonotype was seen many times. V gene TRBV29-1 combines with J gene TRBJ1-3; possibly TRBD1 for D (6 bases). CDR3 length: 13 amino acids. Deletions cut 7 bases from V and 0 bases from J, with 10 bases between. Germline loops: CDR1 SQVTM, CDR2 ANQGSEA. The CDR3: CSGTGISGNTIYF. DNA for the CDR3: TGCAGCGGAACAGGGATCTCTGGAAACACCATATATTTT.

This clonotype was found a few times. The chain carries TRBV5-1 and TRBJ2-1; TRBD1 is a possible D gene (6 bases). The V end was cut by 4 bases, the J end by 2 bases, with 13 bases between. Germline V gene data show CDR1 as SGHRS and CDR2 as YFSETQ. The CDR3 is 15 residues long. CDR3 loop: CASSPQGITYNEQFF. The CDR3 region has the DNA TGCGCCAGCAGCCCCCAGGGGATCACCTACAATGAGCAGTTCTTC.

The chain couples TRBV15 to TRBJ2-5; D possibly corresponds to TRBD2 (6 bases). Germline values: CDR1 LNHNV, CDR2 YYDKDF (reference sequence). This CDR3 contains 14 residues. Trimming shortened V by 0 bases and J by 4 bases, and 9 bases separated the two germline ends. The CDR3 DNA follows: TGTGCCACCAGCAGAGATGGGGGGAGAGAGACCCAGTACTTC. Translated: CATSRDGGRETQYF.

This clonotype has at least ten counts. The CDR3 loop is CASSLGRTSGGADTQYF. The CDR3 nucleotides are TGTGCCAGCAGCTTGGGGAGGACTAGCGGGGGGGCAGATACGCAGTATTTT. The chain employs TRBV5-4 and TRBJ2-3, with TRBD2 matching 15 bases. V lost 0 bases to trimming and J lost 4 bases; unmatched junction nucleotides: 3. The germline V gene has CDR1 SGHNT and CDR2 YYREEE (reference sequence). The CDR3 is made up of 17 amino acids.

In its sample, this clonotype was seen a few times. The genes are TRBV24-1 and TRBJ1-5; D might be TRBD1 (5 bases). Trimming pared 6 bases from V and 1 base from J, leaving 6 bases between. Germline lookup yields CDR1 KGHDR and CDR2 SFDVKD. The CDR3 runs 13 residues. The CDR3 here is CATSRDSNQPQHF. In DNA form, the CDR3 reads TGTGCCACCAGTCGGGACAGCAATCAGCCCCAGCATTTT.